This entry describes one T cell receptor (beta chain). The data stem from a study of blood T cell repertoires in COVID-19. Study-wide background: The United States, Italy and Spain were the sources of the acute and convalescent COVID-19 samples.

The assay was immunoSEQ multiplex PCR, and TCRdb's table has in-frame clones only and misses some. The repertoire consists of roughly 120,000 clones, with approximately 87% occurring once and the leading ten covering around 2.1%. Germline loops: CDR1 SNHLY, CDR2 FYNNEI. The CDR3 sequence is 13 residues long. Trimming removed 6 bases from V and 2 bases from J; junction bases left unmatched: 2. The V call is TRBV2, the J call TRBJ2-5; 8 bases are shared with TRBD1. This clonotype was obtained from a woman aged 50 to 60 with acute or convalescent COVID-19. The source material was peripheral blood. CDR3 sequence: CASSRDRQETQYF. Here the CDR3 DNA reads TGTGCCAGCAGCCGGGACAGGCAAGAGACCCAGTACTTC.